The clone carrying this TCR beta chain was observed at least ten times. The antigen is unknown. This sample was included in a study of blood T cells in healthy people across ages. Whole-study findings and limits: It was the long-lived donors that had more naive CD4+ cells and higher diversity than aged donors. TCR beta diversity per million T cells fell roughly linearly with age.

V dropped 5 bases and J dropped 8 bases, with 21 bases sitting between them. This CDR3 comprises 15 residues. Germline assignment: CDR1 SGHTA and CDR2 FQGTGA. Primed by a sample-barcoded 5' primer and a J-beta primer mix, a second PCR proceeded for 7 to 11 cycles. TCRdb used MiXCR to reprocess the 5' RACE reads, holding one entry per CDR3 protein. The sample has hundreds of thousands of distinct CDR3 sequences, 32% seen once. The chain combines TRBV7-3 with TRBJ1-2, with no clear D. The sample consisted of blood. The receptor was derived from a woman over 75 in good health. CDR3 sequence (DNA): TGTGCCAGCAGCGCCCAACCGGACGGCCTGGAGGGCTACACCTTC. Its translation: CASSAQPDGLEGYTF. The full variable domain, completed using reference TRBV7-3 and TRBJ1-2, is GAGVSQTPSNKVTEKGKYVELRCDPISGHTALYWYRQSLGQGPEFLIYFQGTGAADDSGLPNDRFFAVRPEGSVSTLKIQRTERGDSAVYLCASSAQPDGLEGYTFGSGTRLTVV.